These 19 T cell receptor beta chains share one sample of origin, sequenced in a study of T cell repertoires in aging, cancer and after chemotherapy. A mixed TRB-A/B primer pool amplified rearranged TRB by multiplex touch-down PCR. TCRdb independently ran MiXCR on the multiplex PCR reads; one entry per CDR3 protein. The sample includes 6,000 to 6,500 distinct CDR3 sequences, around 29% seen only once; the top ten take 25% to 30%. The template was genomic DNA from peripheral blood, not RNA. The sample taken for sequencing was blood. These receptors originate from a human donor with a blood cancer.

This clonotype qualifies as medium-sized. V usage is TRBV6-1 and J usage is TRBJ1-5; D gene unclear. Germline CDR1 reads MNHNS; CDR2 reads SASEGT. This CDR3 spans 16 amino acids. V was cut by 8 bases and J by 0 bases, with 17 bases left in between. The CDR3 reads CASAFRLGDSNQPQHF. In nucleotides, the CDR3 is TGTGCCAGCGCCTTCCGCCTGGGCGATAGCAATCAGCCCCAGCATTTT.

The chain employs TRBV11-3 and TRBJ2-6; D is possibly TRBD1 (6 bases). The CDR3 runs 16 residues. Looked up from germline, CDR1 is SGHNT and CDR2 is YENEEA. Deletions cut 5 bases from V and 2 bases from J, with 13 bases between. The CDR3 loop is CASSDRTGTGANVLTF. The DNA for the CDR3 is TGTGCCAGCAGCGATCGCACAGGGACTGGGGCCAACGTCCTGACTTTC. The full variable domain, rest sourced from reference TRBV11-3 and TRBJ2-6, is EAGVVQSPRYKIIEKKQPVAFWCNPISGHNTLYWYLQNLGQGPELLIRYENEEAVDDSQLPKDRFSAERLKGVDSTLKIQPAELGDSAVYLCASSDRTGTGANVLTFGAGSRLTVL.

For this clonotype: This may be a read error, as it is one base from a much larger clone. The J gene is TRBJ1-4, the V gene TRBV6-2 or TRBV6-3; a weak D match, TRBD1 (5 bases). Germline V gene lookup returns CDR1 MNHEY and CDR2 SVGEGT. The CDR3 length is 14 residues. Trimming stripped 1 base from V and 6 bases from J, with 9 bases between. The CDR3 loop is CASSYLAGHEKLFF. The CDR3 DNA follows: TGTGCCAGCAGTTACTTAGCAGGGCATGAAAAACTGTTTTTT.

This clonotype was seen a few times. V and J are TRBV6-5 and TRBJ2-3, with D unresolved. Germline values: CDR1 MNHEY, CDR2 SVGAGI. CDR3 length: 17 residues. Trimming took 2 bases from V and 5 from J, leaving 20 bases between them. CDR3 protein: CASSYPRGQLRGDTQYF. The DNA for the CDR3 is TGTGCCAGCAGTTACCCCCGCGGTCAGTTGCGCGGAGATACGCAGTATTTT.

This chain connects TRBV20-1 to TRBJ1-6, with D unclear. CDR1 DFQATT and CDR2 SNEGSKA come from the germline V gene (reference sequence). The CDR3 runs to 12 residues. The ends were cut back, 0 bases at V and 9 bases at J, with 6 bases in the middle. In DNA form, the CDR3 reads TGCAGTGCTAGAGATTTGCGTTCACCCCTCCACTTT. This sequence encodes CSARDLRSPLHF.

This clonotype is labeled as medium-sized. V is TRBV19 and J is TRBJ2-7, with D possibly being TRBD1 (5 bases). Germline V gene data show CDR1 as LNHDA and CDR2 as SQIVND (reference sequence). There are 11 residues in the CDR3. Trimming removed 6 bases at V and 3 bases at J, with 6 bases between. CDR3 amino acids: CASRQDYEQYF. Written as DNA, the CDR3 is TGTGCCAGTAGACAGGACTACGAGCAGTACTTC.

V usage is TRBV28 and J usage is TRBJ2-7, with D hard to call. This CDR3 spans 12 amino acids. Germline V CDR1 and CDR2: MDHEN, SYDVKM. V dropped 3 bases and J dropped 3 bases, with 6 bases sitting between them. In DNA form, the CDR3 reads TGTGCCAGCAGTTTCCAAAACTACGAGCAGTACTTC. Its translation is CASSFQNYEQYF.

The table lists this clonotype with a few counts. This chain connects TRBV6-6 to TRBJ2-1; no definite D call. Germline CDR1 is MNHNY and CDR2 is SVGAGI (reference sequence). Trimming shortened V by 9 bases and J by 5 bases, and 5 bases separated the two germline ends. There are 10 residues in the CDR3. DNA of the CDR3: TGTGCCAGTGGACACAATGAGCAGTTCTTC. Residues: CASGHNEQFF.

This clonotype was seen more than once but under ten times. The chain has TRBV20-1 and TRBJ2-7, with D perhaps TRBD1 (6 bases). Trimming left V 0 bases short and J 4 bases short, with 7 bases between. Germline CDR1 is DFQATT and CDR2 is SNEGSKA (reference sequence). The CDR3 length is 12 residues. The CDR3 coding sequence is TGCAGTGCTAGAGAGGACAGTTACGAGCAGTACTTC. Encoded protein: CSAREDSYEQYF.

V usage is TRBV7-9 and J usage is TRBJ1-4, with D unresolved. CDR1 is SEHNR, CDR2 FQNEAQ, per germline (reference sequence). The CDR3 runs 14 residues. Trimming stripped 3 bases from V and 7 bases from J, with 12 bases between. The CDR3 loop reads CASSFSSVSEKLFF. CDR3 bases: TGTGCCAGCAGCTTTTCTTCCGTGAGTGAAAAACTGTTTTTT.

This chain links TRBV5-6 with TRBJ2-3, with D perhaps TRBD2 (6 bases). CDR1 is SGHDT and CDR2 is YYEEEE in the germline V gene. The ends were cut back, 4 bases at V and 6 bases at J, with 21 bases in the middle. The CDR3 consists of 16 residues. The CDR3 sequence is CASSPLIRGTPDTQYF. Written as DNA, the CDR3 is TGTGCCAGCAGCCCCCTGATACGCGGGACGCCCGATACGCAGTATTTT.

Within the sample, this clonotype is medium-sized (0.01 to 0.1%). The chain recombines TRBV19 with TRBJ2-6; the D gene could be TRBD1 or TRBD2 (6 bases each). This CDR3 contains 17 residues. V was clipped by 5 bases and J by 0 bases, with 14 bases between them. The V gene's germline CDR1 is LNHDA and CDR2 SQIVND (reference sequence). The CDR3 is CASSAGHQTSGANVLTF. Here the CDR3 DNA reads TGTGCCAGTAGTGCGGGACACCAAACCTCTGGGGCCAACGTCCTGACTTTC.

The chain employs TRBV20-1 and TRBJ2-7, with D possibly matching TRBD2 (6 bases). V shed 3 bases and J shed 6 bases, with 18 bases lying between them. Germline CDR1 DFQATT, CDR2 SNEGSKA (reference sequence). This CDR3 comprises 14 residues. The CDR3 loop is CSARQHLRGLEQYF. The CDR3 DNA reads TGCAGTGCTAGGCAACACCTAAGGGGACTCGAGCAGTACTTC.

The V gene is TRBV4-1, the J gene TRBJ1-3; D uncertain. Germline V gives CDR1 MGHRA, CDR2 YSYEKL. The CDR3 contains 12 residues. Trimming shortened V by 4 bases and J by 2 bases, and 3 bases separated the two germline ends. In DNA, the CDR3 is TGCGCCAGCAGCCGGCCTGGAAACACCATATATTTT. Protein sequence: CASSRPGNTIYF.

The rearrangement links TRBV27 to TRBJ1-6, with D possibly TRBD1 on 6 matching bases. The germline CDR1 and CDR2 sequences are MNHEY and SMNVEV (reference sequence). The CDR3 runs 17 residues. V lost 2 bases to trimming and J lost 5 bases, with 16 bases between them. The CDR3 DNA reads TGTGCCAGCAGTTTACGAGGACAGCGCAATAATAATTCACCCCTCCACTTT. Its protein is CASSLRGQRNNNSPLHF.

In its sample, this clonotype is medium-sized (0.01 to 0.1%). The rearrangement joins TRBV11-3 to TRBJ1-3; D uncertain. V lost 4 bases and J lost 4, with 8 bases in between. The length of the CDR3 is 13 residues. Germline V gene lookup returns CDR1 SGHNT and CDR2 YENEEA. CDR3 sequence reads: CASSSLPGNTIYF. The CDR3 DNA is TGTGCCAGCAGCTCCCTCCCCGGAAACACCATATATTTT. The full variable domain, its missing parts supplied by reference TRBV11-3 and TRBJ1-3, is EAGVVQSPRYKIIEKKQPVAFWCNPISGHNTLYWYLQNLGQGPELLIRYENEEAVDDSQLPKDRFSAERLKGVDSTLKIQPAELGDSAVYLCASSSLPGNTIYFGEGSWLTVV.

The chain joins TRBV12-3 or TRBV12-4 to TRBJ1-1, with D maybe TRBD1 (6 bases). Trimming shortened V by 5 bases and J by 6 bases, and 16 bases separated the two germline ends. CDR3 length equals 14 residues. The CDR3 nucleotides are TGTGCCAGCAGTGACCAAGGGGGGGCGGCTGAAGCTTTCTTT. Residues: CASSDQGGAAEAFF.

In its sample, this clonotype is medium-sized. The gene calls are TRBV6-5 and TRBJ2-2; D is unresolved. The length of the CDR3 is 12 residues. Trimming left V 8 bases short and J 6 bases short, with 10 bases between. CDR1 and CDR2 from the germline V gene are MNHEY and SVGAGI. The CDR3 reads CASGPWAGELFF. The CDR3 DNA reads as TGTGCCAGCGGGCCCTGGGCCGGGGAGCTGTTTTTT.

The chain has TRBV20-1 and TRBJ2-7, with 10 bases matching TRBD1. V shed 3 bases, J shed 4 bases, and the junction held 9 bases outside the gene matches. Germline CDR1 and CDR2: DFQATT and SNEGSKA (reference sequence). The CDR3 contains 15 residues. The CDR3 loop reads CSARGFGQGVYEQYF. CDR3 in DNA: TGCAGTGCTAGGGGATTCGGACAGGGGGTATACGAGCAGTACTTC.